The clone carrying this T cell receptor beta chain was picked up a small number of times. What it recognizes is unknown. Library construction involved attaching unique molecular identifiers to individual cDNA molecules, which allowed quantitative, reproducible TCR counting. TCRdb recomputed calls from the RACE reads with MiXCR, one row per CDR3 protein. This sample has 270,000 or so distinct CDR3 sequences, with 7.5% to 9% found just once. This sample was included in a study of human T cells and chemical hapten exposure. Study results and limitations: Counts of TCRs above 1 in 1000 frequency stayed unchanged with DPC sensitization.

The CDR3 has 15 amino acids. CDR1 and CDR2 from the germline V gene are SGHTA and FQGNSA. Deletions cut 5 bases from V and 1 base from J, with 12 bases between. The time point was: pre-sensitization, week 0. Treatment indicated: therapeutic diphenylcyclopropenone sensitization with weekly scalp DPC. Blood draws came first, before each patch test. Before extraction, the whole blood was not fractionated, and total RNA was taken from it. This receptor was identified in a man aged 18 to 35 with alopecia areata. Some clones in this sample may be carry-over from other donors' samples. The genes are TRBV7-2 and TRBJ1-5; D ambiguous. The source was whole blood, collected in connection with sensitization to the hapten diphenylcyclopropenone (DPC). CDR3 nucleotide sequence: TGTGCCAGCAGCGCACGGGCCGTGAGCAATCAGCCCCAGCATTTT. It codes for CASSARAVSNQPQHF.